The 26 T cell receptor beta chains presented below share a single source sample, sequenced in a study of blood T cell repertoires in COVID-19. Produced via immunoSEQ multiplex PCR; TCRdb's table is partial and in-frame only. This table has around 130,000 clones, 84% appearing once. The source material was peripheral blood. The receptor source for this set is a woman of 80 years or more with acute or convalescent COVID-19.

This chain connects TRBV5-6 to TRBJ2-3; TRBD2 matches 10 bases. This CDR3 has 17 residues. V trimming: 7 bases; J trimming: 3 bases; junction bases outside the gene matches: 14. The germline V gene has CDR1 SGHDT and CDR2 YYEEEE. The CDR3 region is CASRTGLAGVETDTQYF. CDR3 DNA: TGTGCCAGCCGAACAGGGCTAGCGGGAGTTGAGACAGATACGCAGTATTTT. The full variable domain, with the rest looked up from reference TRBV5-6 and TRBJ2-3, is DAGVTQSPTHLIKTRGQQVTLRCSPKSGHDTVSWYQQALGQGPQFIFQYYEEEERQRGNFPDRFSGHQFPNYSSELNVNALLLGDSALYLCASRTGLAGVETDTQYFGPGTRLTVL.

The chain joins TRBV3-1 (or the pseudogene TRBV3-2) to TRBJ2-2; possibly TRBD2 for D (7 bases). Trimming took 6 bases from V and 6 from J, leaving 14 bases between them. This CDR3 has 14 amino acids. The germline V gene has CDR1 LGHDT and CDR2 YNNKEL (reference sequence). The chain's CDR3 is CASRPMGGPGELFF. The CDR3 coding sequence is TGTGCCAGCAGGCCGATGGGGGGGCCCGGGGAGCTGTTTTTT.

The V call is TRBV27, the J call TRBJ1-4, with 9 nucleotides matching TRBD1. The germline CDR1 and CDR2 sequences are MNHEY and SMNVEV (reference sequence). This CDR3 comprises 15 residues. The ends lost 3 bases at V and 10 bases at J; junction bases unmatched: 9. The CDR3 DNA follows: TGTGCCAGCAGTTTCTCCGGGACAGGGTTTGGAAAACTGTTTTTT. Encoded protein: CASSFSGTGFGKLFF.

This sequence joins TRBV2 and TRBJ1-4; 7 nucleotides align to TRBD1. V shed 6 bases, J shed 4 bases, and the junction held 5 bases outside the gene matches. The length of the CDR3 is 14 residues. Looked up from germline, CDR1 is SNHLY and CDR2 is FYNNEI. In nucleotides, the CDR3 is TGTGCCAGCAGAAGACAGGGCCTTAATGAAAAACTGTTTTTT. Its translation: CASRRQGLNEKLFF.

The J gene is TRBJ2-1, the V gene TRBV6-2 or TRBV6-3; TRBD2 matches at 15 bases. CDR3 length equals 19 residues. Germline CDR1 and CDR2: MNHEY and SVGEGT. The V segment lost 4 bases and the J segment 0 bases; nucleotides outside the gene matches: 7. Written as DNA, the CDR3 is TGTGCCAGCAGTTCGGGACTAGCGGGGGGACCAAGCTCCTACAATGAGCAGTTCTTC. This sequence encodes CASSSGLAGGPSSYNEQFF.

The chain links TRBV4-1 to TRBJ1-2; 10 bases are shared with TRBD1. CDR1 MGHRA and CDR2 YSYEKL come from the germline V gene. V dropped 4 bases and J dropped 2; count of bases not matched to a gene: 4. The CDR3 sequence is 15 residues long. CDR3 nucleotides: TGCGCCAGCAGCCTTGGGACAGGGGAAAACTATGGCTACACCTTC. Translated: CASSLGTGENYGYTF.

This chain links TRBV5-8 with TRBJ1-5; the D gene is possibly TRBD1 (6 bases). V was trimmed by 4 bases and J by 2 bases, leaving 10 bases between them. Per germline, CDR1 SGHTS and CDR2 YDEGEE. The length of the CDR3 is 14 residues. The CDR3 region has the DNA TGTGCCAGCAGCCCGGCAGGGGGCAATCAGCCCCAGCATTTT. Its protein is CASSPAGGNQPQHF. Complete variable domain (other parts from reference TRBV5-8 and TRBJ1-5): EAGVTQSPTHLIKTRGQQATLRCSPISGHTSVYWYQQALGLGLQFLLWYDEGEERNRGNFPPRFSGRQFPNYSSELNVNALELEDSALYLCASSPAGGNQPQHFGDGTRLSIL.

This clone was seen a single time. V gene TRBV7-9 combines with J gene TRBJ1-4, with D unresolved. This CDR3 has 16 residues. With 0 bases removed from V and 0 bases from J, the gap between germline ends came to 8 bases. Germline V gene sequence: CDR1 SEHNR, CDR2 FQNEAQ (reference sequence). In nucleotides, the CDR3 is TGTGCCAGCAGCTTAGCGCAGACAACAACTAATGAAAAACTGTTTTTT. This gives the protein CASSLAQTTTNEKLFF.

The J gene is TRBJ1-2, the V gene TRBV21-1; TRBD1 is the table's D call and was not checked against the DNA. TRBV21-1 has pseudogene status. The CDR3 sequence is 15 residues long. The CDR3 DNA reads as TGTGCCAGCAGCAAAGAGACAGGGGGCGACTATGGCTACACCTTC. Translating gives CASSKETGGDYGYTF.

The V call is TRBV7-2, the J call TRBJ2-7; 10 bases are shared with TRBD2. Germline V lookup: CDR1 SGHTA, CDR2 FQGNSA. This CDR3 region has 15 residues. V dropped 5 bases and J dropped 0; count of bases not matched to a gene: 4. CDR3 region: CASSVTSGYSYEQYF. CDR3 nucleotides: TGTGCCAGCAGCGTGACTAGCGGGTACTCCTACGAGCAGTACTTC.

This chain connects TRBV4-2 to TRBJ1-4, with D possibly matching TRBD1 (5 bases). The CDR3 extends over 15 amino acids. Germline V gene sequence: CDR1 LGHNA, CDR2 YNFKEQ. The V end was cut by 1 base, the J end by 2 bases, with 8 bases between. The CDR3 region is CASSQGGSTNEKLFF. In DNA form, the CDR3 reads TGTGCCAGCAGCCAAGGGGGCTCTACTAATGAAAAACTGTTTTTT.

The rearrangement uses TRBV6-5 and TRBJ1-1; D might be TRBD1 (5 bases). The V and J ends lost 6 bases and 1 base respectively, with 12 bases between them. The CDR3 is made up of 14 amino acids. Per the germline V gene, CDR1 is MNHEY and CDR2 is SVGAGI. CDR3 loop: CASRQVLGNTEAFF. CDR3 DNA sequence: TGTGCCAGCAGACAGGTTCTCGGGAACACTGAAGCTTTCTTT.

V gene TRBV7-2 combines with J gene TRBJ1-4; D call uncertain. Trimming took off 5 bases at V and 10 bases at J, with 11 bases between the two ends. This CDR3 comprises 12 residues. CDR1 SGHTA and CDR2 FQGNSA come from the germline V gene. The CDR3 spells CASSTPGRKLFF. DNA of the CDR3: TGTGCCAGCAGCACACCCGGGAGAAAACTGTTTTTT.

The V and J genes are TRBV30 and TRBJ2-7; 8 bases map to TRBD2. V shed 3 bases, J shed 3 bases, and the junction held 13 bases outside the gene matches. This CDR3 is built from 16 residues. Germline values: CDR1 GTSNPN, CDR2 SVGIG (reference sequence). The CDR3 protein is CAWSPSGGGTSYEQYF. The CDR3 coding sequence is TGTGCCTGGAGCCCCTCGGGAGGGGGAACAAGCTACGAGCAGTACTTC. The whole variable domain, remainder taken from reference TRBV30 and TRBJ2-7, is SQTIHQWPATLVQPVGSPLSLECTVEGTSNPNLYWYRQAAGRGLQLLFYSVGIGQISSEVPQNLSASRPQDRQFILSSKKLLLSDSGFYLCAWSPSGGGTSYEQYFGPGTRLTVT.

The CDR3: CASSPQGQTNEQFF. The CDR3 region has the DNA TGCGCCAGCAGCCCGCAGGGACAGACGAATGAGCAGTTCTTC. The rearrangement links TRBV5-1 to TRBJ2-1, with 7 bases identical to TRBD1. Unmatched junction bases numbered 8, after V lost 4 bases and J lost 7 bases. This CDR3 contains 14 residues. Germline CDR1 and CDR2: SGHRS and YFSETQ.

The chain uses TRBV4-1 and TRBJ1-6, with D unclear. The germline gives CDR1 MGHRA, CDR2 YSYEKL. This CDR3 has 17 amino acids. V gave up 0 bases and J gave up 3 bases, with 12 bases separating them. CDR3 loop: CASSQDLGSYYNSPLHF. The CDR3 DNA sequence: TGCGCCAGCAGCCAAGATCTGGGCAGCTACTATAATTCACCCCTCCACTTT.

The chain joins TRBV3-1 (or the pseudogene TRBV3-2) to TRBJ1-2, with D unresolved. Germline lookup yields CDR1 LGHDT and CDR2 YNNKEL (reference sequence). Deletions cut 0 bases from V and 5 bases from J, with 7 bases between. This CDR3 has 13 amino acids. This CDR3 reads CASSQDFGYGYTF. CDR3 nucleotide sequence: TGTGCCAGCAGCCAAGATTTCGGGTATGGCTACACCTTC.

The chain links TRBV19 to TRBJ2-7, with TRBD1 identical over 11 bases. The germline V gene has CDR1 LNHDA and CDR2 SQIVND (reference sequence). This CDR3 is built from 15 residues. The V and J ends lost 3 bases and 3 bases, in that order; junction bases with no gene match: 4. The CDR3 region is CASSMYGTGGYEQYF. CDR3 bases: TGTGCCAGTAGTATGTATGGGACAGGGGGCTACGAGCAGTACTTC. Full variable domain (rest looked up from reference TRBV19 and TRBJ2-7): DGGITQSPKYLFRKEGQNVTLSCEQNLNHDAMYWYRQDPGQGLRLIYYSQIVNDFQKGDIAEGYSVSREKKESFPLTVTSAQKNPTAFYLCASSMYGTGGYEQYFGPGTRLTVT.

The chain employs TRBV29-1 and TRBJ1-2, with D unresolved. Germline V gene lookup returns CDR1 SQVTM and CDR2 ANQGSEA. The V and J ends lost 0 bases and 6 bases respectively, with 11 bases between them. This CDR3 is 13 amino acids long. The DNA of the CDR3 is TGCAGCGTTGAAGATCAGTCCTTCAATGGCTACACCTTC. It yields the protein CSVEDQSFNGYTF.

The V call is TRBV9, the J call TRBJ1-5; D possibly corresponds to TRBD1 (5 bases). Germline CDR1 and CDR2: SGDLS and YYNGEE. Trimming shortened V by 3 bases and J by 0 bases, and 7 bases separated the two germline ends. The CDR3 runs 14 residues. CDR3 bases: TGTGCCAGCAGCGAGGGGAATAGCAATCAGCCCCAGCATTTT. This translates into CASSEGNSNQPQHF.

This clone was found a few times. The V and J genes are TRBV29-1 and TRBJ1-1; TRBD1 matches 9 bases. The ends lost 2 bases at V and 0 bases at J; junction bases unmatched: 1. Germline V gene lookup returns CDR1 SQVTM and CDR2 ANQGSEA. The CDR3 length is 14 residues. The DNA for the CDR3 is TGCAGCGTTGAAACAGGGGGCATGAACACTGAAGCTTTCTTT. Protein: CSVETGGMNTEAFF.

Note on this clone: Its ends do not fully match the called genes, so a read error is possible. The chain uses TRBV18 and TRBJ1-1; TRBD1 matches at 10 bases. Germline values: CDR1 KGHSH, CDR2 LQKENI. The CDR3 runs to 12 residues. CDR3 amino acids: CASSPGTGESLF. DNA of the CDR3: TGTGCCAGCTCCCCCGGGACAGGGGAGAGCCTATTT.

The chain recombines TRBV6-2 or TRBV6-3 with TRBJ2-3, with D perhaps matching TRBD1 (5 bases). V gave up 1 base and J gave up 2 bases, with 10 bases separating them. Germline CDR1 reads MNHEY; CDR2 reads SVGEGT. This CDR3 is built from 15 residues. The CDR3 nucleotides read TGTGCCAGCAGTTACTTAGGGGCGGTCACAGATACGCAGTATTTT. It encodes CASSYLGAVTDTQYF.

This clone has a single count. As DNA, the CDR3 is TGTGCCAGCAGCGGAACGGGGGGAAAGACGGAGCAGTACTTC. This codes for CASSGTGGKTEQYF. The V call is TRBV9, the J call TRBJ2-7, with 7 bases identical to TRBD2. The length of the CDR3 is 14 residues. Per germline, CDR1 SGDLS and CDR2 YYNGEE. V was pared by 3 bases and J by 7 bases, with 10 bases of the junction left unmatched. The whole variable domain, filled in from reference TRBV9 and TRBJ2-7, reads DSGVTQTPKHLITATGQRVTLRCSPRSGDLSVYWYQQSLDQGLQFLIQYYNGEERAKGNILERFSAQQFPDLHSELNLSSLELGDSALYFCASSGTGGKTEQYFGPGTRLTVT.

The count of this clone is one. V and J are TRBV9 and TRBJ1-2; 10 bases align to TRBD1. The V segment lost 4 bases and the J segment 5 bases; nucleotides outside the gene matches: 8. The CDR3 runs 15 residues. CDR1 is SGDLS, CDR2 YYNGEE, per germline. As DNA, the CDR3 is TGTGCCAGCAGCATCCGGGACAGGGGCGGGTATGGCTACACCTTC. Translated: CASSIRDRGGYGYTF.

The chain links TRBV19 to TRBJ2-3; TRBD2 agrees at 11 bases. The CDR3 spans 18 residues. V shed 3 bases and J 5 bases; nucleotides not matched to a gene: 13. The germline CDR1 and CDR2 sequences are LNHDA and SQIVND (reference sequence). This CDR3 is CASSIDPTTSGSGDTQYF. The CDR3 DNA is TGTGCCAGTAGTATTGACCCTACCACTAGCGGGAGTGGAGATACGCAGTATTTT.